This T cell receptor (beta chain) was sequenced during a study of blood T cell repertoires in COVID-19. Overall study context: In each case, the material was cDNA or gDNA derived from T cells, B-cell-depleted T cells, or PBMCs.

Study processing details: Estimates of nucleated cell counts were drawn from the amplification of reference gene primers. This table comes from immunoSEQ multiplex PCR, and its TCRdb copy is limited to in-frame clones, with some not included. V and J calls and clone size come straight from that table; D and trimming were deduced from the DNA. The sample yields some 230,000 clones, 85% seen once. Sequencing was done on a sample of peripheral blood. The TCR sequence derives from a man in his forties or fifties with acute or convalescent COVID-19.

The CDR3 coding sequence is TGTGCCAGCAGTGTACGTCCAGGGCCCACCGGGGAGCTGTTTTTT. Encoded protein: CASSVRPGPTGELFF. The chain employs TRBV6-4 and TRBJ2-2; D possibly corresponds to TRBD1 (5 bases). The CDR3 is 15 residues long. V lost 4 bases and J lost 4, with 13 bases in between. CDR1 is MRHNA, CDR2 SNTAGT, per germline.